The entry below gives a single TCR beta chain sequence along with its context. The antigen remains undetermined. The CDR3 has 14 amino acids. The V segment lost 5 bases and the J segment 8 bases; nucleotides outside the gene matches: 6. Per the germline V gene, CDR1 is SNHLY and CDR2 is FYNNEI. The data were taken from a study of cytomegalovirus exposure and HLA in healthy donors. The PCR was carried out with 60 Vbeta primers and 13 Jbeta primers. Clones were sequenced by immunoSEQ multiplex PCR, and TCRdb holds only the in-frame ones, with some missing. Of about 110,000 clones listed, 81% are singletons. General study findings and limits: Some TCR beta chains (roughly 150 of them) were listed as cytomegalovirus-associated.

This receptor was taken from a man between 25 and 39 years old in good health and CMV-seronegative. Source material: PBMCs. The V gene is TRBV2, the J gene TRBJ1-4; 9 bases agree with TRBD1. DNA of the CDR3: TGTGCCAGCAGTTCCGGGACAGGGCACGAAAAACTGTTTTTT. Its protein product is CASSSGTGHEKLFF.